This TCR beta chain stems from a study of CD8 T cells in ankylosing spondylitis. Findings and limits, study-wide: What seemed typical of ankylosing spondylitis blood was a TCR beta motif built from several highly homologous variants.

Using its own MiXCR run on the 5' RACE reads, TCRdb lists one record per CDR3 protein. The sample gives 150,000 to 200,000 distinct CDR3 sequences, 13% of which show up once; approximately 11% is in the top ten. This clonotype was seen at least ten times. Its antigen remains unidentified. Sequencing was done on a sample of blood, either unsorted or a sorted T cell fraction (not recorded which). This receptor was identified in a female donor with ankylosing spondylitis or in good health (not recorded which).

The CDR3 sequence: CASSQDGTRDAFF. CDR3 nucleotide sequence: TGTGCCAGCAGCCAAGATGGGACCAGAGATGCTTTCTTT. This chain joins TRBV3-1 and TRBJ1-1, with D possibly being TRBD1 (5 bases). The CDR3 consists of 13 residues. With 0 bases removed from V and 11 bases from J, the gap between germline ends came to 13 bases. Germline assignment: CDR1 LGHDT and CDR2 YNNKEL (reference sequence). Full variable domain (missing parts from reference TRBV3-1 and TRBJ1-1): DTAVSQTPKYLVTQMGNDKSIKCEQNLGHDTMYWYKQDSKKFLKIMFSYNNKELIINETVPNRFSPKSPDKAHLNLHINSLELGDSAVYFCASSQDGTRDAFFGQGTRLTVV.